This T cell receptor (beta chain) was identified during a study of shared clonotypes between healthy human individuals. Germline loops: CDR1 SGHVS, CDR2 FQNEAQ. Trimming took 4 bases from V and 6 from J, leaving 12 bases between them. This CDR3 comprises 14 residues. Naive CD8 cells comprised CD45RO-negative, CCR7-positively selected cells, excluding terminally differentiated effector memory CD45RA+ cells. Profiled with immunoSEQ multiplex PCR; TCRdb holds only in-frame clones, not every one. This sample carries about 580,000 clones, 98% of them seen once, and the ten largest clones take 0.3%. The material sequenced was naive CD8+ T cells sorted from blood. The V gene is TRBV7-8, the J gene TRBJ2-2, with D perhaps matching TRBD2 (6 bases). This receptor was obtained from a man younger than 45 in good health. CDR3 loop: CASSSRLVPGELFF. CDR3 nucleotides: TGTGCCAGCAGCTCGAGACTAGTTCCCGGGGAGCTGTTTTTT.